This T cell receptor beta chain was identified during a study of blood T cell repertoires in COVID-19. Whole-study context: T cells, B-cell-depleted T cells, or PBMCs provided the cDNA or gDNA that served as material.

After removal of 5 bases from V and 5 bases from J, the junction contained 7 bases not matched to a gene. This CDR3 contains 15 residues. Germline CDR1 and CDR2: SGHTA and FQGTGA. The method was immunoSEQ multiplex PCR; TCRdb's version includes in-frame clones alone and lacks a portion of them. The table shows roughly 250,000 clones, with 88% occurring only once. The genes are TRBV7-3 and TRBJ2-1; 9 nucleotides align to TRBD1. The TCR comes from a woman between 35 and 50 years old with acute COVID-19. The sequenced sample was PBMCs or T cells enriched from blood (not recorded which). CDR3 nucleotide sequence: TGTGCCAGCAGCCCTGGGACAGGGTCCAACAATGAGCAGTTCTTC. Translated: CASSPGTGSNNEQFF.